These 2 T cell receptor beta chains were sequenced from one sample in a study of cytomegalovirus exposure and HLA in healthy donors. 60 Vbeta and 13 Jbeta primers were used in PCR. The data were produced by immunoSEQ multiplex PCR, yet TCRdb's version contains in-frame clones alone and is incomplete. The sample lists some 200,000 clones, around 64% occurring once. Sequencing was carried out using PBMCs. Receptors originate from a man aged 35-49 years in good health and CMV-seropositive.

The chain combines TRBV4-1 with TRBJ2-1; 8 bases align to TRBD2. The CDR3 is 14 amino acids. With V trimmed by 0 bases and J by 9 bases, 4 bases remained unmatched. The germline V gene encodes CDR1 MGHRA and CDR2 YSYEKL. DNA of the CDR3: TGCGCCAGCAGCCAAGAATCAGCGGGGGTTGAGCAGTTCTTC. This gives the protein CASSQESAGVEQFF.

The chain has TRBV4-3 and TRBJ1-1; 8 bases are a match to TRBD1. The CDR3 contains 16 residues. V was pared by 1 base and J by 1 base, with 5 bases of the junction left unmatched. Germline assignment: CDR1 LGHNA and CDR2 YSLEER. The CDR3 reads CASSQAFGQGNTEAFF. In DNA form, the CDR3 reads TGCGCCAGCAGCCAAGCATTTGGACAGGGGAACACTGAAGCTTTCTTT.